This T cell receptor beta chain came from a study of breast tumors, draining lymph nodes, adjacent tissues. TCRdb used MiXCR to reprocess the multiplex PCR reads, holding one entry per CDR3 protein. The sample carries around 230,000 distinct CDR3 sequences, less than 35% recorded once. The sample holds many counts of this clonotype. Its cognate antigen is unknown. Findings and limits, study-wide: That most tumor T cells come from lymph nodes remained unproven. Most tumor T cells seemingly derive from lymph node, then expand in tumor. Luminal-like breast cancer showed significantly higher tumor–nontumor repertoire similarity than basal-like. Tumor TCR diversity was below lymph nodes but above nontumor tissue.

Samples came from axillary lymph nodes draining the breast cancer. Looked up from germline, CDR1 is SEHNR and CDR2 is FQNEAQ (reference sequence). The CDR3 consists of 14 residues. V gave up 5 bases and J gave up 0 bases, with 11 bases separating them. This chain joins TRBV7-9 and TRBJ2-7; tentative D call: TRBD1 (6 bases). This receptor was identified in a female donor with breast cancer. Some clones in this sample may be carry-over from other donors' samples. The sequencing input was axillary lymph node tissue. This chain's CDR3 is CASSQDRSSYEQYF. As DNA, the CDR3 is TGTGCCAGCAGCCAAGACAGGTCCTCCTACGAGCAGTACTTC.